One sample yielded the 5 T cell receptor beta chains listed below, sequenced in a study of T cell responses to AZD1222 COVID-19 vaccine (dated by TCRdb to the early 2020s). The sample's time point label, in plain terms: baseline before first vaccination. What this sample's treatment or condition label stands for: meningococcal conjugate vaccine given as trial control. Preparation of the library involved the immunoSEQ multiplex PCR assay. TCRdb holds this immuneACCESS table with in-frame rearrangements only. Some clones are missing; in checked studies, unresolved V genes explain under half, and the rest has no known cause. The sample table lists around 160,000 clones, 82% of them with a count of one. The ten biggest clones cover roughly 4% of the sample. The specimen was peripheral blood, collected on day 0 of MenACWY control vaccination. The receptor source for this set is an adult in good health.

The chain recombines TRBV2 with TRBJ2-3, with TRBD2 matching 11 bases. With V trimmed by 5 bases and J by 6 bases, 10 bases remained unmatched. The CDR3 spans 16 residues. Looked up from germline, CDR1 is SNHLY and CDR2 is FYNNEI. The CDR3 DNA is TGTGCCAGCAGTCCCCTTAGCGGGGGGGCCGGCGATACGCAGTATTTT. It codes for CASSPLSGGAGDTQYF.

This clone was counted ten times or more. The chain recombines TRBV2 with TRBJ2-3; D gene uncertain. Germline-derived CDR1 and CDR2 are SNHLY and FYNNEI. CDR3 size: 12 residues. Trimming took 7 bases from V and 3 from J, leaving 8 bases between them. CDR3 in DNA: TGTGCCAGCAATGCGATAACAGATACGCAGTATTTT. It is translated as CASNAITDTQYF.

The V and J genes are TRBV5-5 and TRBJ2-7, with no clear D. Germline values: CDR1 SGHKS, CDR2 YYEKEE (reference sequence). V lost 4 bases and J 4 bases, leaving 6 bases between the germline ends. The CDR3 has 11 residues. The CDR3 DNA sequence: TGTGCCAGCAGCCCAAAGTACGAGCAGTACTTC. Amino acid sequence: CASSPKYEQYF.

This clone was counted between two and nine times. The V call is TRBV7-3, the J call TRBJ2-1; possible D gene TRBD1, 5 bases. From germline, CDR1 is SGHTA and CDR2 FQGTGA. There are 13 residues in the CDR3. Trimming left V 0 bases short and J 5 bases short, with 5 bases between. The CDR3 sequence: CASSLTRDNEQFF. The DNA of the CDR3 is TGTGCCAGCAGCTTAACCAGGGACAATGAGCAGTTCTTC.

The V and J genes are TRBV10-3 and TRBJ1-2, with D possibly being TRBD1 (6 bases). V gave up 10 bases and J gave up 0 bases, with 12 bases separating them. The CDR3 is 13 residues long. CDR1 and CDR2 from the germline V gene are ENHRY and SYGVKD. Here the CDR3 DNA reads TGTGCCACACGGGACACCCCTAACTATGGCTACACCTTC. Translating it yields CATRDTPNYGYTF.